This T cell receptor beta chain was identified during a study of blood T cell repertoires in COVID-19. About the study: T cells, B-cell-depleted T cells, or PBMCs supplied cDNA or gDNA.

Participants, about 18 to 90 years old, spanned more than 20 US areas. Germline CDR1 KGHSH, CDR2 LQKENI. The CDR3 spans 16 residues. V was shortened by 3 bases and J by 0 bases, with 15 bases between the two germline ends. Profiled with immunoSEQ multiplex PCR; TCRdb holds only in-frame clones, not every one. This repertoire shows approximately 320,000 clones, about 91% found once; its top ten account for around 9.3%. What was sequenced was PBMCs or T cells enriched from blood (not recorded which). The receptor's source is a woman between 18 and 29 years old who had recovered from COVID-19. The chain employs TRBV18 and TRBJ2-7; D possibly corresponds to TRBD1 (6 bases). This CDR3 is CASSPPQGLSSYEQYF. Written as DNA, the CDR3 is TGTGCCAGCTCACCCCCGCAGGGGTTGAGCTCCTACGAGCAGTACTTC.